The text below deals with one T cell receptor beta chain. The sample belongs to a study of blood T cell repertoires in COVID-19. About the research overall: Both acute and convalescent COVID-19 samples were obtained from the United States, Italy and Spain. PBMCs, B-cell-depleted T cells, or T cells were the source of the cDNA or gDNA that made up the material.

Seattle enrolled patients during active infection and tracked them longitudinally. TCRdb keeps only in-frame clones here, not all; method: immunoSEQ multiplex PCR. Counted here are roughly 340,000 clones, about 89% occurring once; the ten biggest clones make up around 3%. CDR1 SQVTM and CDR2 ANQGSEA come from the germline V gene. This CDR3 has 13 amino acids. The chain joins TRBV29-1 to TRBJ1-4; maybe TRBD1 (6 bases). The sample consisted of peripheral blood. The sequence came from a woman aged 25 to 39 with COVID-19, enrolled during active disease. CDR3 coding DNA: TGCGGCGGGGGCGGGGGCACTAATGAAAAACTGTTTTTT. Its translation is CGGGGGTNEKLFF.